The source of this T cell receptor (beta chain) is a study of OX40 agonist ivuxolimab in advanced cancers. In the study overall: Ivuxolimab, which targeted the costimulatory receptor OX40 (CD134), was an agonistic, fully human IgG2 monoclonal antibody. Intravenous ivuxolimab was administered to patients every 2 weeks at six dose levels: 0.01, 0.1, 0.3, 1.5, 3 and 10 mg/kg. Among the approximately 50 dose-escalation patients, approximately 20 had hepatocellular carcinoma, roughly 15 melanoma, 9 renal cell carcinoma and 9 head and neck cancer. In the dose-escalation cohort, roughly 80% of patients were male, and the mean age was approximately 60 years, with a range of roughly 23 to 85. Patients were allowed to have had prior anti-PD-1, anti-PD-L1 or anti-CTLA-4 therapy, and roughly 40% of the dose-escalation patients had been treated with checkpoint inhibitors. Partial responses occurred in three dose-escalation patients: two with cutaneous melanoma and one with hepatocellular carcinoma. Peripheral TCRbeta sequencing aimed to test whether ivuxolimab altered TCR sequence diversity and caused clonal T-cell expansion. The monotherapy dose-escalation portion (N ≈ 57 patients) of the phase I ivuxolimab trial is reported in the paper.

CDR1 and CDR2, looked up from the germline V gene, are MNHNS and SASEGT. The CDR3 spans 14 residues, from the cysteine through the phenylalanine. Only CDR3 DNA remains: 42 bases, in frame from the first base. Trimming at the junction amounts to 6 bases on V and 0 bases on J, and the germline ends lie 8 bases apart. Findings and caveats that apply to the study as a whole: Partial responders in the 0.1-3.0 mg/kg groups had among the lowest normalized peripheral clonal expansion, especially among CD8+ T cells. After ivuxolimab, more expanded clones were found on average in CD8+ T cells than in CD4+ T cells. At doses of 0.1 to 3.0 mg/kg, clonal expansion of both CD4+ and CD8+ T cells in blood was seen between baseline and week 6. Low levels of normalized T-cell clonal expansion were also seen in some nonresponding patients. The antigen specificity of the peripheral T cells that underwent clonal expansion was not determined.

Comment on this clone: Its antigen remains unidentified. The input lacks base qualities; no much larger clone sits a single base away.

For sequencing of the TCRbeta CDR3 region, genomic DNA was extracted from the sorted cells. The immunoSEQ Assay was used to sequence the TCRbeta CDR3 regions. TCRdb took this table from immuneACCESS and kept in-frame rearrangements with V and J called. Such tables lack part of the clones; where checked against another copy, unresolved V genes explain under half of the gap, and the rest is unexplained. This sample is represented by 65,000 to 100,000 clones; about 90% of them were singletons. The ten largest clones represent roughly 0.32% of the sample. The trial excluded patients who had a history of autoimmune disease or who were on systemic immunosuppression. Peripheral blood for TCR sequencing was collected from all dose cohorts at baseline, on cycle 4 day 1, and on cycle 7 day 1. The samples were drawn from a first-in-human, open-label, multicenter phase I dose-escalation trial of ivuxolimab. Adults with locally advanced or metastatic melanoma, renal cell, hepatocellular, or head and neck squamous cell carcinoma were enrolled in the trial. CD4+ and CD8+ T cells were sorted separately from peripheral blood before TCR sequencing.

The sample was CD4+ or CD8+ T cells sorted from blood, taken in a trial of the OX40 agonist ivuxolimab. The sequence derives from an adult with an advanced solid tumor such as melanoma, head and neck, liver or kidney cancer. The rearranged chain carries TRBV6-1 and TRBJ1-4; TRBD1 could be the D gene, as 6 bases match. The DNA sequence reads TGTGCCAGCAGGACAGGTACAACTAATGAAAAACTGTTTTTT. Its protein reads: CASRTGTTNEKLFF.